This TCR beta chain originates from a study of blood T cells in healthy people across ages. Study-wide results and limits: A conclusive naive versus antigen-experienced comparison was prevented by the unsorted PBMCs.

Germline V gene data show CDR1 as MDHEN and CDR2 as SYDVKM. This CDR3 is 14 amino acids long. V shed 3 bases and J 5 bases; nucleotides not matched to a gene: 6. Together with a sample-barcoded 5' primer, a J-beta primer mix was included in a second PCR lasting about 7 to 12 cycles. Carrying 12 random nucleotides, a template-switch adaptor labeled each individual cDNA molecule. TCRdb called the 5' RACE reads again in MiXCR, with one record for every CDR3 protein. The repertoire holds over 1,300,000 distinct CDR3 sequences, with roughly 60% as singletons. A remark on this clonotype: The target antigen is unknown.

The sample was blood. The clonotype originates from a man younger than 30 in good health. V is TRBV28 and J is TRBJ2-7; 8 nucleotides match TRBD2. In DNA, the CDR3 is TGTGCCAGCAGTTTCCCGGGGGGGAGTAACGAGCAGTACTTC. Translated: CASSFPGGSNEQYF.